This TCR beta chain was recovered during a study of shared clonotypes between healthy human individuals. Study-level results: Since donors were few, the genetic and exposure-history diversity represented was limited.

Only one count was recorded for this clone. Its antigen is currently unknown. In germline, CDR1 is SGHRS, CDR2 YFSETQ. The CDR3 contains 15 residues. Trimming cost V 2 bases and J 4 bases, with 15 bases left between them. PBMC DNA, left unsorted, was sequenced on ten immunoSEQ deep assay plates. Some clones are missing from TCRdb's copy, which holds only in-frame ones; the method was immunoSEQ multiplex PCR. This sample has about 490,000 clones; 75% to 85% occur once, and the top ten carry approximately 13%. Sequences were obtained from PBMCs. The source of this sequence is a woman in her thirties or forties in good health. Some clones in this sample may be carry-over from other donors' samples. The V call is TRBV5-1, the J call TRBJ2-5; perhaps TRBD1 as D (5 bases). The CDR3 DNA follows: TGCGCCAGCAGCTTAGGGGCCGGTTCCGGAGAGACCCAGTACTTC. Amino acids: CASSLGAGSGETQYF.